Shown below are 32 T cell receptor beta chains from a single sample sequenced in a study of T cell responses to AZD1222 COVID-19 vaccine (dated by TCRdb to the early 2020s). Library preparation employed the immunoSEQ multiplex PCR assay. This is the immuneACCESS table as TCRdb keeps it, with only in-frame sequences that have V and J called. A part of the clones is gone; compared with another copy, unresolved V genes explain less than half, and the rest is unexplained. This sample is represented by under 150,000 clones; over 90% of them were singletons. Around 5% of the sample rests with the top ten. The intended sense of this specimen's time point label: baseline before first vaccination. The source was peripheral blood, collected on day 0 of AZD1222 vaccination. These TCRs come from an adult in good health.

The genes are TRBV28 and TRBJ1-4; the D is unclear. With 3 bases removed from V and 4 bases from J, the gap between germline ends came to 12 bases. Germline CDR1 and CDR2: MDHEN and SYDVKM. The CDR3 contains 15 residues. The CDR3, as DNA: TGTGCCAGCAGTTTTAGATCTGGTTTTAATGAAAAACTGTTTTTT. Translating gives CASSFRSGFNEKLFF.

The rearrangement links TRBV28 to TRBJ1-5; 7 positions agree with TRBD1. The CDR3 is 17 residues long. Germline-derived CDR1 and CDR2 are MDHEN and SYDVKM. The trim removed 4 bases at V and 3 bases at J, leaving 12 bases unmatched. CDR3 loop: CASSSATKGGTNQPQHF. The CDR3 DNA follows: TGTGCCAGCAGTTCGGCCACAAAAGGGGGCACCAATCAGCCCCAGCATTTT.

The genes are TRBV4-1 and TRBJ1-1, with a possible D match to TRBD1 (6 bases). The V end lost 4 bases, the J end lost 3 bases, and 15 bases lay between the germline ends. Germline V lookup: CDR1 MGHRA, CDR2 YSYEKL. The CDR3 has 15 amino acids. Here the CDR3 DNA reads TGCGCCAGCAGCCCGCCAGGAGGGGGGCACACTGAAGCTTTCTTT. Translated: CASSPPGGGHTEAFF.

V and J are TRBV10-2 and TRBJ1-3; tentative D call: TRBD1 (6 bases). The CDR3 sequence is 13 residues long. Looked up from germline, CDR1 is WSHSY and CDR2 is SAAADI. Trimming removed 8 bases from V and 0 bases from J, with 8 bases in between. CDR3 coding DNA: TGCGCCAGCCGGACAGTCTCTGGAAACACCATATATTTT. The encoded protein is CASRTVSGNTIYF.

This sequence joins TRBV12-3 or TRBV12-4 and TRBJ1-2, with D possibly being TRBD1 (5 bases). The CDR3 runs 13 residues. V gave up 2 bases and J gave up 8 bases, with 12 bases separating them. For the CDR3, the DNA is TGTGCCAGCAGTTTATCAGGGAATGTGGGCTACACCTTC. Its translation: CASSLSGNVGYTF.

The chain combines TRBV19 with TRBJ2-7; no definite D call. CDR3 size: 14 residues. V lost 1 base to trimming and J lost 1 base, with 8 bases between them. Germline V lookup: CDR1 LNHDA, CDR2 SQIVND (reference sequence). This CDR3 is CASSIGHKSYEQYF. DNA of the CDR3: TGTGCCAGTAGTATAGGACATAAGTCCTACGAGCAGTACTTC.

This clone was picked up a small number of times. The gene calls are TRBV7-6 and TRBJ2-5, with no clear D. Germline V CDR1 and CDR2: SGHVS, FNYEAQ. The V end lost 1 base, the J end lost 1 base, and 7 bases lay between the germline ends. The CDR3 totals 14 residues. The CDR3 DNA reads TGTGCCAGCAGCTTAGTCCCAGGCCAAGAGACCCAGTACTTC. Translated, it gives CASSLVPGQETQYF. Using reference TRBV7-6 and TRBJ2-5 for the parts outside the CDR3, the full variable domain is GAGVSQSPRYKVTKRGQDVALRCDPISGHVSLYWYRQALGQGPEFLTYFNYEAQQDKSGLPNDRFSAERPEGSISTLTIQRTEQRDSAMYRCASSLVPGQETQYFGPGTRLLVL.

This rearrangement joins TRBV12-3 or TRBV12-4 to TRBJ2-5, with a weak D call TRBD2 (6 bases). V was clipped by 8 bases and J by 3 bases, with 13 bases between them. The CDR3 is 13 amino acids. CDR3 in amino acids: CASLHGGKETQYF. DNA for the CDR3: TGTGCCAGCCTACATGGGGGGAAAGAGACCCAGTACTTC.

The chain links TRBV5-1 to TRBJ2-7, with D possibly being TRBD1 (6 bases). The CDR3 totals 14 residues. Germline V gives CDR1 SGHRS, CDR2 YFSETQ. V lost 4 bases and J lost 1, with 12 bases in between. CDR3 nucleotides: TGCGCCAGCAGCCGGGACACCGCATCCTACGAGCAGTACTTC. It encodes CASSRDTASYEQYF.

V gene TRBV7-8 combines with J gene TRBJ2-7; D perhaps matches TRBD1 (5 bases). V lost 1 base and J lost 4, with 20 bases in between. This CDR3 region has 17 residues. Germline CDR1 and CDR2: SGHVS and FQNEAQ. CDR3 nucleotide sequence: TGTGCCAGCAGCTTAGGGGTGGGGCCCTTAATGCAATACGAGCAGTACTTC. Encoded protein: CASSLGVGPLMQYEQYF.

The chain joins TRBV7-3 to TRBJ2-1; D perhaps matches TRBD2 (5 bases). The CDR3 loop spans 14 amino acids. V was clipped by 2 bases and J by 8 bases, with 13 bases between them. The germline V gene encodes CDR1 SGHTA and CDR2 FQGTGA. In DNA form, the CDR3 reads TGTGCCAGCAGCTTAGGTGGGAGAACGGATGAGCAGTTCTTC. Its translation is CASSLGGRTDEQFF.

Only a few counts were recorded for this clone. The CDR3 sequence: CASIRDMNTEAFF. The CDR3 nucleotides read TGTGCCAGCATAAGAGACATGAACACTGAAGCTTTCTTT. The J gene is TRBJ1-1, the V gene TRBV6-9; D gene unclear. Looked up from germline, CDR1 is MNHGY and CDR2 is SVAAGI. The CDR3 length is 13 residues. V was clipped by 7 bases and J by 0 bases, with 9 bases between them.

This chain joins TRBV14 and TRBJ2-1; D is ambiguous. Germline assignment: CDR1 SGHDN and CDR2 FVKESK. The CDR3 has 14 amino acids. V was clipped by 1 base and J by 7 bases, with 11 bases between them. CDR3 in amino acids: CASSQAPTRNEQFF. The CDR3, as DNA: TGTGCCAGCAGCCAAGCCCCGACTCGAAATGAGCAGTTCTTC.

The rearrangement joins TRBV11-2 to TRBJ1-2; D remains ambiguous. CDR3 length equals 14 residues. Germline V lookup: CDR1 SGHAT, CDR2 FQNNGV. V shed 1 base and J shed 5 bases, with 11 bases lying between them. CDR3 nucleotide sequence: TGTGCCAGCAGCTTAGCGAGGGTGAATTATGGCTACACCTTC. Translated: CASSLARVNYGYTF.

V and J are TRBV28 and TRBJ1-2, with a possible D match to TRBD1 (5 bases). This CDR3 has 14 residues. Trimming stripped 6 bases from V and 3 bases from J, with 14 bases between. CDR1 and CDR2 from the germline V gene are MDHEN and SYDVKM. CDR3 protein: CASSPAGEDYGYTF. Written as DNA, the CDR3 is TGTGCCAGCAGCCCGGCGGGGGAGGACTATGGCTACACCTTC.

The chain employs TRBV19 and TRBJ1-1, with D uncertain. The CDR3 totals 12 residues. Deletions cut 8 bases from V and 7 bases from J, with 14 bases between. Germline loops: CDR1 LNHDA, CDR2 SQIVND (reference sequence). The CDR3, as DNA: TGTGCCAGTGAAGAGGCTTCGGGTGAAGCTTTCTTT. Encoded protein: CASEEASGEAFF.

The chain links TRBV30 to TRBJ2-1; 8 positions match TRBD2. V lost 2 bases to trimming and J lost 6 bases; unmatched junction nucleotides: 6. CDR1 is GTSNPN, CDR2 SVGIG, per germline (reference sequence). This CDR3 has 14 residues. The CDR3 region is CAWSRAGVGNEQFF. The CDR3 nucleotides read TGTGCCTGGAGTCGAGCGGGGGTGGGCAATGAGCAGTTCTTC.

V gene TRBV7-3 combines with J gene TRBJ1-1, with D possibly matching TRBD1 (6 bases). This CDR3 spans 14 amino acids. Trimming removed 0 bases from V and 4 bases from J, with 9 bases in between. Germline-derived CDR1 and CDR2 are SGHTA and FQGTGA. The chain's CDR3 is CASSLTGAGTEAFF. As DNA, the CDR3 is TGTGCCAGCAGCTTAACGGGGGCCGGCACTGAAGCTTTCTTT.

The chain couples TRBV29-1 to TRBJ1-2; D is perhaps TRBD1 (5 bases). This CDR3 spans 12 amino acids. Germline CDR1 is SQVTM and CDR2 is ANQGSEA. V was shortened by 3 bases and J by 6 bases, with 11 bases between the two germline ends. CDR3 sequence: CSVDEGPDGYTF. CDR3 DNA sequence: TGCAGCGTTGATGAGGGGCCCGATGGCTACACCTTC. Filled out from reference TRBV29-1 and TRBJ1-2, the complete variable domain reads SAVISQKPSRDICQRGTSLTIQCQVDSQVTMMFWYRQQPGQSLTLIATANQGSEATYESGFVIDKFPISRPNLTFSTLTVSNMSPEDSSIYLCSVDEGPDGYTFGSGTRLTVV.

The genes are TRBV11-3 and TRBJ1-3, with D perhaps TRBD1 (5 bases). With 6 bases removed from V and 4 bases from J, the gap between germline ends came to 13 bases. The CDR3 is made up of 14 amino acids. CDR1 and CDR2 from the germline V gene are SGHNT and YENEEA. CDR3 DNA sequence: TGTGCCAGCAGTCTAGGGACCGGAGGAAACACCATATATTTT. Its translation: CASSLGTGGNTIYF.

V gene TRBV6-5 combines with J gene TRBJ2-2, with D tentatively TRBD1 (6 bases). This CDR3 has 15 amino acids. Trimming removed 5 bases at V and 8 bases at J, with 18 bases between. CDR1 is MNHEY, CDR2 SVGAGI, per germline. The CDR3 loop reads CASSNLGTTLGELFF. In DNA form, the CDR3 reads TGTGCCAGCAGTAACCTCGGGACAACCCTAGGGGAGCTGTTTTTT.

The chain joins TRBV28 to TRBJ2-5; D possibly matches TRBD1 or TRBD2 (7 bases each). Germline V gives CDR1 MDHEN, CDR2 SYDVKM. Trimming removed 2 bases at V and 6 bases at J, with 25 bases between. The CDR3 spans 18 residues. CDR3 sequence reads: CASSLGPPSGQGGKTQYF. The CDR3 DNA follows: TGTGCCAGCAGTTTAGGCCCACCTAGCGGCCAGGGGGGAAAGACCCAGTACTTC. Full variable domain (missing parts from reference TRBV28 and TRBJ2-5): DVKVTQSSRYLVKRTGEKVFLECVQDMDHENMFWYRQDPGLGLRLIYFSYDVKMKEKGDIPEGYSVSREKKERFSLILESASTNQTSMYLCASSLGPPSGQGGKTQYFGPGTRLLVL.

The rearrangement links TRBV20-1 to TRBJ2-3; 7 nucleotides align to TRBD2. Trimming cost V 3 bases and J 5 bases; bases outside gene matches: 8. This CDR3 has 14 amino acids. Germline V gene data show CDR1 as DFQATT and CDR2 as SNEGSKA (reference sequence). This chain's CDR3 is CSASAGRREDTQYF. For the CDR3, the DNA is TGCAGTGCTAGTGCCGGGAGGCGTGAAGATACGCAGTATTTT.

Details on this clone: The junction shows a germline mismatch at one end, possibly a read error. V is TRBV4-3 and J is TRBJ2-7; the match to TRBD1 covers 8 bases. The CDR3 totals 14 residues. Germline loops: CDR1 LGHNA, CDR2 YSLEER. The CDR3 sequence is CASSQVQGAYEQYF. CDR3 DNA: TGCGCCAGCAGCCAAGTTCAGGGGGCCTATGAGCAGTACTTC.

This sequence joins TRBV10-1 and TRBJ1-2, with 9 bases fitting TRBD1. Germline-derived CDR1 and CDR2 are WNHNN and SYGVQD (reference sequence). V lost 2 bases and J lost 5; bases outside the gene matches: 12. The CDR3 sequence is 17 residues long. CDR3 protein: CASSEEATGGPLYGYTF. In nucleotides, the CDR3 is TGCGCCAGCAGTGAGGAGGCGACAGGGGGACCCTTATATGGCTACACCTTC.

The chain has TRBV4-1 and TRBJ2-5, with D possibly matching TRBD1 (5 bases). Germline assignment: CDR1 MGHRA and CDR2 YSYEKL. CDR3 length: 16 residues. V lost 2 bases and J 2 bases, leaving 15 bases between the germline ends. CDR3 sequence reads: CASSQLPGWDQETQYF. The CDR3 DNA follows: TGCGCCAGCAGCCAACTACCAGGGTGGGATCAAGAGACCCAGTACTTC.

This chain joins TRBV30 and TRBJ2-2, with 10 bases identical to TRBD1. CDR3 length: 14 residues. The V gene's germline CDR1 is GTSNPN and CDR2 SVGIG (reference sequence). The trim removed 5 bases at V and 5 bases at J, leaving 5 bases unmatched. CDR3 amino acids: CAWGTGAGTGELFF. The CDR3 DNA reads TGTGCCTGGGGGACAGGGGCGGGAACCGGGGAGCTGTTTTTT.

The CDR3 DNA reads as TGCGCCAGCAGCCAAGATGGGGGAAATGAGCAGTTCTTC. Amino acids: CASSQDGGNEQFF. J is TRBJ2-1 and V is TRBV4-3; D possibly uses TRBD1 or TRBD2 (5 bases each). The CDR3 totals 13 residues. The ends were cut back, 0 bases at V and 7 bases at J, with 7 bases in the middle. Germline V gene lookup returns CDR1 LGHNA and CDR2 YSLEER.

The CDR3 region is CASSLGTSGYNEQFF. The CDR3, as DNA: TGTGCCAGCAGTTTGGGGACTAGCGGGTACAATGAGCAGTTCTTC. This rearrangement joins TRBV28 to TRBJ2-1; TRBD2 matches at 12 bases. This CDR3 has 15 amino acids. Germline-derived CDR1 and CDR2 are MDHEN and SYDVKM. Trimming took 3 bases from V and 4 from J; bases not matched to a gene: 1. Combining the CDR3 with reference TRBV28 and TRBJ2-1 gives the whole variable domain DVKVTQSSRYLVKRTGEKVFLECVQDMDHENMFWYRQDPGLGLRLIYFSYDVKMKEKGDIPEGYSVSREKKERFSLILESASTNQTSMYLCASSLGTSGYNEQFFGPGTRLTVL.

This chain links TRBV30 with TRBJ2-7, with D unclear. CDR1 is GTSNPN and CDR2 is SVGIG in the germline V gene (reference sequence). Trimming left V 3 bases short and J 1 base short, with 4 bases between. The CDR3 has 11 residues. Here the CDR3 reads CAWRGSYEQYF. CDR3 nucleotide sequence: TGTGCCTGGAGAGGGTCCTACGAGCAGTACTTC.

The chain has TRBV3-1 (or the pseudogene TRBV3-2) and TRBJ1-2; D ambiguous. Trimming took off 1 base at V and 4 bases at J, with 10 bases between the two ends. Germline lookup yields CDR1 LGHDT and CDR2 YNNKEL (reference sequence). This CDR3 has 14 amino acids. The CDR3 region has the DNA TGTGCCAGCAGCCAAGGCGGGGTAGTCTATGGCTACACCTTC. As protein: CASSQGGVVYGYTF.

The V and J genes are TRBV19 and TRBJ2-1; D perhaps matches TRBD2 (6 bases). The germline V gene has CDR1 LNHDA and CDR2 SQIVND (reference sequence). Trimming removed 0 bases at V and 0 bases at J, with 12 bases between. The CDR3 has 17 residues. This CDR3 reads CASSIDLTRDSYNEQFF. The CDR3 DNA reads TGTGCCAGTAGTATAGATCTGACTAGGGACTCCTACAATGAGCAGTTCTTC. The full variable domain, its missing parts supplied by reference TRBV19 and TRBJ2-1, is DGGITQSPKYLFRKEGQNVTLSCEQNLNHDAMYWYRQDPGQGLRLIYYSQIVNDFQKGDIAEGYSVSREKKESFPLTVTSAQKNPTAFYLCASSIDLTRDSYNEQFFGPGTRLTVL.